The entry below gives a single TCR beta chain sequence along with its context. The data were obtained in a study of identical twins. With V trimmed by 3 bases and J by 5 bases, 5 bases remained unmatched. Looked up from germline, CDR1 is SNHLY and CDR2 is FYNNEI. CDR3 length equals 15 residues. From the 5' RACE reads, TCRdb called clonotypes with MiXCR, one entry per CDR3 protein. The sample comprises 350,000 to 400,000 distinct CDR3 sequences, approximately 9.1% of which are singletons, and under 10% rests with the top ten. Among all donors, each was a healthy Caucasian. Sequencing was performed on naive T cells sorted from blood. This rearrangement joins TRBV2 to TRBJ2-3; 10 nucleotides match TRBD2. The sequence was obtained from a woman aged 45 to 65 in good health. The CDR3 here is CASSDLGLALDTQYF. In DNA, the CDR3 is TGTGCCAGCAGTGATTTGGGACTAGCGTTAGATACGCAGTATTTT.